This TCR beta chain was captured in a study of vaccination and CD4 T cells after COVID-19. Between the trimmed V and J ends, which lost 0 bases and 12 bases, there was a span of 15 bases. The CDR3 extends over 13 amino acids. Germline V CDR1 and CDR2: SGHTA, FQGNSA. Regarding the study as a whole: Vaccine-specific clones numbering 304 of 307 showed spike mono-reactivity in convalescent patients.

On this clonotype itself: Its antigen is not known.

Cultured CD4+ T-cell DNA underwent Oncomine TCR Beta short-read sequencing. A single record per CDR3 protein comes from TCRdb applying MiXCR to the PCR reads. The data show about 21,000 distinct CDR3 sequences, with about 40% seen just once and less than 5.5% held by the top ten. Indicated treatment: approximately 9-day PBMC culture with coronavirus spike peptide pools or control peptides (ViraFEST assay). This chain uses TRBV7-2 with TRBJ2-7; D is unresolved. The origin of this receptor is a human donor who had recovered from COVID-19. The sample in question was CD4+ T cells from blood, cultured in vitro, obtained before SARS-CoV-2 vaccination. CDR3 bases: TGTGCCAGCAGCTTAGCGCTTACCGCCTCGCTGTACTTC. It specifies CASSLALTASLYF.